These T cell receptor beta chains were read from a single sample in a study of blood T cell repertoires in COVID-19. The method was immunoSEQ multiplex PCR; TCRdb's version includes in-frame clones alone and lacks a portion of them. The sample contains about 280,000 clones, roughly 89% of which appear only once. Sequenced input: PBMCs or T cells enriched from blood (not recorded which). The origin of the receptors is a woman aged 40 to 49 who had recovered from COVID-19. Both conserved end residues are part of each CDR3. A D gene is named only where the DNA matches it firmly. Only part of the rows carry a size: once, few, many, or a class if the clone is expanded.

clone_size j_call d_call v_call cdr3_aa cdr3_nt
NA TRBJ1-3 NA TRBV4-1 CASRLPGGRGNTIYF TGCGCCAGCAGGCTCCCCGGAGGGCGTGGAAACACCATATATTTT
NA TRBJ1-3 TRBD1 TRBV9 CASSVGFGGQTPLYSGNTIYF TGTGCCAGCAGCGTAGGGTTCGGGGGACAGACGCCACTATACTCTGGAAACACCATATATTTT
NA TRBJ2-7 TRBD2 TRBV3-1/TRBV3-2 CASSPGLAGTYEQYF TGTGCCAGCAGCCCCGGACTAGCGGGGACCTACGAGCAGTACTTC
once TRBJ2-3 TRBD2 TRBV19 CASSILLLAERTDTQYF TGTGCCAGTAGTATCCTCTTGCTAGCGGAACGCACAGATACGCAGTATTTT
NA TRBJ2-1 NA TRBV6-5 CASSYGGWSYNEQFF TGTGCCAGCAGCTACGGAGGATGGTCCTACAATGAGCAGTTCTTC
NA TRBJ2-5 NA TRBV5-1 CASSQQSREETQYF TGCGCCAGCAGCCAACAGTCGAGGGAAGAGACCCAGTACTTC
NA TRBJ2-2 TRBD2 TRBV19 CASRAGGNTGELFF TGTGCCAGTAGGGCGGGAGGGAACACCGGGGAGCTGTTTTTT
NA TRBJ2-7 TRBD2 TRBV29-1 CSVLRAGNYEQYF TGCAGCGTTCTCCGAGCGGGAAACTACGAGCAGTACTTC
NA TRBJ2-1 NA TRBV5-4 CASSLGAPYNEQFF TGTGCCAGCAGCTTGGGAGCCCCCTACAATGAGCAGTTCTTC
NA TRBJ2-7 TRBD1 TRBV5-4 CASSLSGTGVYEQYF TGTGCCAGCAGCTTATCCGGGACAGGGGTCTACGAGCAGTACTTC
NA TRBJ1-2 NA TRBV19 CASSILRGGEGNYGYTF TGTGCCAGTAGTATACTCCGCGGAGGGGAGGGTAACTATGGCTACACCTTC
NA TRBJ2-1 TRBD2 TRBV18 CASSPGTSGPYNEQFF TGTGCCAGCTCACCAGGGACTAGCGGACCCTACAATGAGCAGTTCTTC
NA TRBJ1-2 TRBD1 TRBV30 CAWSGDRLSYTF TGTGCCTGGAGTGGGGACAGGCTCAGCTACACCTTC
NA TRBJ2-1 TRBD1 TRBV6-5 CASSLRDRGRDEQFF TGTGCCAGCAGCCTCCGGGACAGGGGAAGGGATGAGCAGTTCTTC
NA TRBJ1-2 NA TRBV18 CASSDWTALYGYTF TGTGCCAGCTCCGACTGGACAGCCCTCTATGGCTACACCTTC
NA TRBJ1-1 TRBD1 TRBV3-1/TRBV3-2 CASSHSPWTGWVNTEAFF TGTGCCAGCAGCCATTCTCCTTGGACAGGGTGGGTGAACACTGAAGCTTTCTTT
NA TRBJ2-3 TRBD2 TRBV7-9 CASSIAGAPGGWVYF TGTGCCAGCAGCATAGCGGGCGCCCCGGGGGGTTGGGTGTATTTT
NA TRBJ1-2 NA TRBV10-3 CAISSSYGYTF TGTGCCATCAGTTCCAGCTATGGCTACACCTTC
NA TRBJ1-5 NA TRBV19 CAARDGDQPQHF TGTGCCGCACGCGACGGAGATCAGCCCCAGCATTTT
few TRBJ2-7 TRBD2 TRBV5-4 CASSFPGLAIHEQYF TGTGCCAGCAGCTTCCCGGGACTAGCTATCCACGAGCAGTACTTC
NA TRBJ2-7 NA TRBV21-1 CASSNYDIQGPRVSYEQYF TGTGCCAGCAGCAACTACGACATACAGGGCCCAAGGGTCTCCTACGAGCAGTACTTC
NA TRBJ2-4 NA TRBV11-3 CASSTRTENIQYF TGTGCCAGCAGCACTCGGACAGAAAACATTCAGTACTTC
NA TRBJ2-3 NA TRBV24-1 CATSGRTVTTDTQYF TGTGCCACCAGTGGGAGGACAGTGACCACAGATACGCAGTATTTT
NA TRBJ2-2 NA TRBV28 CASSSPLSPFSSTGELFF TGTGCCAGCAGTTCACCGCTGTCTCCTTTCTCGAGCACCGGGGAGCTGTTTTTT
NA TRBJ2-5 NA TRBV2 CASSDSWGEETQYF TGTGCCAGCAGTGATTCCTGGGGGGAAGAGACCCAGTACTTC
NA TRBJ2-7 TRBD2 TRBV5-8 CASSRTSGNYEQYF TGTGCCAGCAGCCGGACTAGCGGGAACTACGAGCAGTACTTC
NA TRBJ1-5 NA TRBV6-2/TRBV6-3 CASSLGGASNQPQHF TGTGCCAGCAGTTTAGGGGGGGCTAGCAATCAGCCCCAGCATTTT
NA TRBJ2-1 TRBD2 TRBV15 CATSTTGTSGRNEQFF TGTGCCACCAGCACTACCGGGACTAGCGGGAGAAATGAGCAGTTCTTC
once TRBJ2-5 TRBD1 TRBV6-6 CASRQGQGQETQYF TGTGCCAGCAGGCAGGGACAGGGCCAAGAGACCCAGTACTTC
NA TRBJ2-1 TRBD2 TRBV28 CASSAPGLAASYNEQFF TGTGCCAGCAGTGCCCCGGGACTAGCGGCCTCCTACAATGAGCAGTTCTTC
NA TRBJ2-1 TRBD2 TRBV7-3 CASSLRAGVQYNEQFF TGTGCCAGCAGCTTAAGGGCGGGAGTTCAATACAATGAGCAGTTCTTC
NA TRBJ2-1 TRBD2 TRBV12-3/TRBV12-4 CATRSGRLNEQFF TGTGCCACCCGGAGCGGGAGGTTGAATGAGCAGTTCTTC
NA TRBJ1-2 NA TRBV28 CASSMLGAYGYTF TGTGCCAGCAGCATGCTAGGAGCCTATGGCTACACCTTC
NA TRBJ2-5 TRBD1 TRBV6-5 CASRARQGGETQYF TGTGCCAGCAGGGCCCGACAGGGGGGAGAGACCCAGTACTTC
NA TRBJ2-2 TRBD1 TRBV7-3 CASSKGTGGGGELFF TGTGCCAGCAGCAAGGGGACAGGGGGTGGCGGGGAGCTGTTTTTT